The rows below give T cell receptor beta chains drawn from one sample of a study of STAT3 mutations in large granular lymphocyte leukemia. Using immunoSEQ multiplex PCR, the repertoire was profiled, and TCRdb retains in-frame clones only, with some absent. The table shows around 7,000 clones, with 70% to 80% occurring only once. Material for sequencing was peripheral blood mononuclear cells. All receptors derive from a middle-aged woman with T-cell large granular lymphocyte leukemia. Some clones in this sample may be carry-over from other donors' samples. CDR3s include the opening cysteine and the closing phenylalanine or tryptophan. D genes are given only for firm matches. Not all rows give a size; the values are once, few, many and, for expanded clones, a class.

j_gene | d_gene | v_gene | len | abundance | CDR3nt | CDR3aa
TRBJ2-7 | NA | TRBV5-1 | 13 | NA | TGCGCCAGCAGCTTGGGTAACTCCTACGAGCAGTACTTC | CASSLGNSYEQYF
TRBJ1-1 | TRBD1 | TRBV5-1 | 13 | few | TGCGCCAGCAGCTCCAACAGGGGCACTGAAGCTTTCTTT | CASSSNRGTEAFF
TRBJ1-1 | NA | TRBV7-2 | 12 | NA | TGTGCCAGCAGCTTAGACGCCACTGAAGCTTTCTTT | CASSLDATEAFF
TRBJ1-1 | NA | TRBV6-5 | 13 | NA | TGTGCCAGCAGCCCCACCGACACAGGGGAAGCTTTCTTT | CASSPTDTGEAFF
TRBJ2-5 | NA | TRBV7-9 | 13 | NA | TGTGCCAGCAGCACCCAGGGGCAAGAGACCCAGTACTTC | CASSTQGQETQYF
TRBJ1-1 | NA | TRBV7-9 | 12 | NA | TGTGCCAGCAGTCAGGACAGAATGCATGCTTTCTTT | CASSQDRMHAFF
TRBJ1-2 | TRBD1 | TRBV29-1 | 13 | once | TGCAGCGTTGGCCGGGACAGCGCCTATGGCTACACCTTC | CSVGRDSAYGYTF
TRBJ1-2 | TRBD1 | TRBV6-6 | 13 | NA | TGTGCCAGCAGTTCCTACAGGGGAAGCGGCTACACCTTC | CASSSYRGSGYTF
TRBJ2-1 | TRBD2 | TRBV7-9 | 19 | NA | TGTGCCAGCAGCCCTATGGGCGATAGGGACTACTGGGGGGACAATGAGCAGTTCTTC | CASSPMGDRDYWGDNEQFF
TRBJ1-1 | NA | TRBV18 | 13 | NA | TGTGCCAGCTCACCAACGGGGGACGCTGAAGCTTTCTTT | CASSPTGDAEAFF
TRBJ1-2 | NA | TRBV10-2 | 14 | NA | TGCGCCAGCAGTGCGAATCCCCTCCTTACAGGCTACACCTTC | CASSANPLLTGYTF
TRBJ1-1 | TRBD1 | TRBV4-1 | 14 | NA | TGCGCCAGCAGCCAAGACAGGGGGGCCGTAGGTGCTTTCTTT | CASSQDRGAVGAFF
TRBJ1-2 | NA | TRBV7-8 | 14 | NA | TGTGCCAGCAGCTTACAGGTCGGAAGATACGGCTACACCTTC | CASSLQVGRYGYTF
TRBJ2-7 | NA | TRBV29-1 | 13 | NA | TGCAGCGTTGAAGATAGGGGGGACTACGAGCAGTACTTC | CSVEDRGDYEQYF
TRBJ2-5 | TRBD2 | TRBV27 | 15 | NA | TGTGCCAGCAGTTTACTAGCGGGAGGGCAAGAGACCCAGTACTTC | CASSLLAGGQETQYF
TRBJ1-1 | NA | TRBV9 | 13 | few | TGTGCCAGCAGCGTAGACTGGAACACTGAAGCTTTCTTT | CASSVDWNTEAFF
TRBJ1-4 | TRBD1 | TRBV25-1 | 14 | NA | TGTGCCAGTCGACAGGGGGCAACTAATGAAAAACTGTTTTTT | CASRQGATNEKLFF
TRBJ2-7 | NA | TRBV6-6 | 14 | NA | TGTGCCAGCAGACCCCGACAGAGCTCCTACGAGCAGTACTTC | CASRPRQSSYEQYF
TRBJ1-5 | NA | TRBV6-5 | 15 | NA | TGTGCCAGCAGCCCGACCGCCAATAGCAATCAGCCCCAGCATTTT | CASSPTANSNQPQHF
TRBJ2-5 | NA | TRBV5-1 | 15 | NA | TGCGCCAGCAGCTTGGAGGACAGCCTGAGGGAGACCCAGTACTTC | CASSLEDSLRETQYF
TRBJ1-2 | TRBD1 | TRBV30 | 13 | few | TGTGCCTGGAGTGTAAAGGGGGCAGGAGGCTACACCTTC | CAWSVKGAGGYTF
TRBJ2-7 | NA | TRBV30 | 11 | NA | TGTGCCTGGAGCCTCTCCTACGAGCAGTACTTC | CAWSLSYEQYF
TRBJ2-5 | NA | TRBV14 | 11 | few | TGTGCCAGCAGCCTTCAAGAGACCCAGTACTTC | CASSLQETQYF
TRBJ2-7 | NA | TRBV4-1 | 16 | NA | TGCGCCAGCAGCCAAAGCTGGGTAGCGGCTAGCTACGAGCAGTACTTC | CASSQSWVAASYEQYF
TRBJ2-7 | TRBD2 | TRBV30 | 16 | NA | TGTGCCTGGAGTGTAGTAGCGGGGGTTGTCTCCTACGAGCAGTACTTC | CAWSVVAGVVSYEQYF
TRBJ1-1 | NA | TRBV5-1 | 14 | NA | TGCGCCAGCAGCAAGCAGTTGGATGACACTGAAGCTTTCTTT | CASSKQLDDTEAFF